A selection of T cell receptor beta chains follows, all from one sample in a study of T cell changes during pregnancy in multiple sclerosis. Sequencing was performed with immunoSEQ multiplex PCR; in TCRdb, only in-frame clones are kept and a portion is missing. The table has approximately 85,000 clones, roughly nine tenths seen once. Sequencing used peripheral blood, obtained in the first trimester of pregnancy. These receptors all stem from a female donor with multiple sclerosis, enrolled in a pregnancy study. The CDR3 runs from the conserved cysteine through the conserved F or W. Fields, in order: J gene, clone size, V gene, D gene, CDR3 DNA, CDR3 protein. A D gene is named only where the DNA matches it firmly. Expanded clones get a size class; other rows say once, few or many, or leave the size out.

j_call: TRBJ1-1
clone_size: -
v_call: TRBV7-2
d_call: -
cdr3_nt: TGTGCCAGCAGCTTATTCGGCAGGCTGAACACTGAAGCTTTCTTT
cdr3_aa: CASSLFGRLNTEAFF

j_call: TRBJ2-5
clone_size: -
v_call: TRBV7-8
d_call: -
cdr3_nt: TGTGCCAGCAGCCCTGACAGGCTAGGGGAGACCCAGTACTTC
cdr3_aa: CASSPDRLGETQYF

j_call: TRBJ2-1
clone_size: -
v_call: TRBV7-2
d_call: TRBD2
cdr3_nt: TGTGCCAGCAGCTTTAGTACAGCGGGAGGGCCCCCCTACAATGAGCAGTTCTTC
cdr3_aa: CASSFSTAGGPPYNEQFF

j_call: TRBJ1-3
clone_size: -
v_call: TRBV2
d_call: -
cdr3_nt: TGTGCCAGCAGTGAACAGGGGTTCTCTGGAAACACCATATATTTT
cdr3_aa: CASSEQGFSGNTIYF

j_call: TRBJ2-7
clone_size: -
v_call: TRBV14
d_call: -
cdr3_nt: TGTGCCAGCAGCCTGAGCTCCTACGAGCAGTACTTC
cdr3_aa: CASSLSSYEQYF

j_call: TRBJ2-1
clone_size: once
v_call: TRBV6-5
d_call: -
cdr3_nt: TGTGCCAGCAGTTACGGGGGGGCGCTCTACAATGAGCAGTTCTTC
cdr3_aa: CASSYGGALYNEQFF

j_call: TRBJ2-3
clone_size: -
v_call: TRBV4-3
d_call: TRBD2
cdr3_nt: TGCGCCAGCAGCCAGGGCACCCAGACTAGCGGGGGGGTGATAGATACGCAGTATTTT
cdr3_aa: CASSQGTQTSGGVIDTQYF

j_call: TRBJ2-2
clone_size: -
v_call: TRBV28
d_call: TRBD1
cdr3_nt: TGTGCCAGCAGTCCGACAGGGGGCGATAGCACCGGGGAGCTGTTTTTT
cdr3_aa: CASSPTGGDSTGELFF

j_call: TRBJ2-3
clone_size: -
v_call: TRBV7-9
d_call: -
cdr3_nt: TGTGCCAGCAGCTTTCAGGGGAGAGCAAAAAAAGATACGCAGTATTTT
cdr3_aa: CASSFQGRAKKDTQYF

j_call: TRBJ1-6
clone_size: -
v_call: TRBV6-1
d_call: TRBD1
cdr3_nt: TGTGCCAGCACCGAACAGGGGCCTAATTCACCCCTCCACTTT
cdr3_aa: CASTEQGPNSPLHF

j_call: TRBJ1-5
clone_size: once
v_call: TRBV28
d_call: -
cdr3_nt: TGTGCCAGCAGTTTAAACTCTCAGCCCCAGCATTTT
cdr3_aa: CASSLNSQPQHF

j_call: TRBJ1-1
clone_size: -
v_call: TRBV11-2
d_call: -
cdr3_nt: TGTGCCAGCAGCAAGGACAGGAACACTGAAGCTTTCTTT
cdr3_aa: CASSKDRNTEAFF

j_call: TRBJ1-6
clone_size: -
v_call: TRBV7-2
d_call: -
cdr3_nt: TGTGCCAGCAGCTTAAGACAGAAACTTTATAATTCACCCCTCCACTTT
cdr3_aa: CASSLRQKLYNSPLHF

j_call: TRBJ1-2
clone_size: -
v_call: TRBV6-6
d_call: TRBD1
cdr3_nt: TGTGCCAGCAGTAGGGACAGTAACTATGGCTACACCTTC
cdr3_aa: CASSRDSNYGYTF

j_call: TRBJ1-1
clone_size: -
v_call: TRBV5-6
d_call: -
cdr3_nt: TGTGCCAGCAGCTTGGGTGGGGGGGGTCCAGCTTTCTTT
cdr3_aa: CASSLGGGGPAFF

j_call: TRBJ2-2
clone_size: -
v_call: TRBV6-5
d_call: TRBD2
cdr3_nt: TGTGCCAGCAGGCCGGGACTAGCAAACACCGGGGAGCTGTTTTTT
cdr3_aa: CASRPGLANTGELFF

j_call: TRBJ1-4
clone_size: -
v_call: TRBV19
d_call: -
cdr3_nt: TGTGCCAGTGCTGGAGTTAACCAGCGCAATGAAAAACTGTTTTTT
cdr3_aa: CASAGVNQRNEKLFF